The clone carrying this TCR beta chain has a count of ten or more. This entry belongs to a study of T cell repertoires in cytomegalovirus infection. CDR1 SGHTA and CDR2 FQGNSA come from the germline V gene. V lost 5 bases, J lost 2 bases, and 13 bases lay in between. CDR3 length equals 14 residues. TCRdb recomputed calls from the reads with MiXCR, one row per CDR3 protein. The sample lists around 180,000 distinct CDR3 sequences; about 21% were seen once. The chain employs TRBV7-2 and TRBJ2-7; tentatively, D is TRBD1 or TRBD2 (5 bases each). The specimen sequenced was PBMCs. This receptor was identified in a human donor in good health (CMV status not recorded). Some clones in this sample may be carry-over from other donors' samples. CDR3 region: CASSHDRGAYEQYF. CDR3 DNA sequence: TGTGCCAGCAGCCACGACAGAGGGGCCTACGAGCAGTACTTC.